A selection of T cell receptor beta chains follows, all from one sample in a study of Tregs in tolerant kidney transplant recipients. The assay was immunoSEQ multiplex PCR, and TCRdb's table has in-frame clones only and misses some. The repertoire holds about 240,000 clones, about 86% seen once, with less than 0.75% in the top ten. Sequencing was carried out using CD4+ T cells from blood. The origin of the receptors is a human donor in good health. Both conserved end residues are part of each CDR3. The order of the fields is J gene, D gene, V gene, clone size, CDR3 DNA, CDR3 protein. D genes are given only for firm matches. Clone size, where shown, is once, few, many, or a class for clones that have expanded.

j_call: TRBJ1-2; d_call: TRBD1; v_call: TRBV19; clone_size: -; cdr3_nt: TGTGCCAGTAGCTGGGACAGCCGCTATGGCTACACCTTC; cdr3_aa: CASSWDSRYGYTF
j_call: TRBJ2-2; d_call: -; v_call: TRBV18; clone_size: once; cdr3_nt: TGTGCCAGCTCACCATTTTGGGAGGTAGTATCCGGGGAGCTGTTTTTT; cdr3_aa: CASSPFWEVVSGELFF
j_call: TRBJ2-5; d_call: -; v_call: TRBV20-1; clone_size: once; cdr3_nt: TGCAGTGCTTTAGGGGAGACCCAGTACTTC; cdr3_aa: CSALGETQYF
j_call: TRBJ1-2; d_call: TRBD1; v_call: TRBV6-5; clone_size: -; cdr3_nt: TGTGCCAGCAACTACAGGGGGCAAGGCTATGGCTACACCTTC; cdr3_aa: CASNYRGQGYGYTF
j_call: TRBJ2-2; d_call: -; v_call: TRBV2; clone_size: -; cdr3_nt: TGTGCCAGCATGGCAGAAAGGGGCGGGGAGCTGTTTTTT; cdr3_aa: CASMAERGGELFF
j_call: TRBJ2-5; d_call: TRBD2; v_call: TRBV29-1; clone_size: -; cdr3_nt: TGCAGCGGGCGGGTAGCGGGGGGGCCGGAGACCCAGTACTTC; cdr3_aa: CSGRVAGGPETQYF
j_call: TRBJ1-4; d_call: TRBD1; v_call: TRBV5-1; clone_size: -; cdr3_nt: TGCGCCAGCAGTCGGGACAGCCGGGTTTCGGGGACTAATGAAAAACTGTTTTTT; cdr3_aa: CASSRDSRVSGTNEKLFF
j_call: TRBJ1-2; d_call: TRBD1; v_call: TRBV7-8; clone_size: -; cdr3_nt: TGTGCCAGCAGCTTACGGGACAGGGGACATGGCTACACCTTC; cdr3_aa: CASSLRDRGHGYTF
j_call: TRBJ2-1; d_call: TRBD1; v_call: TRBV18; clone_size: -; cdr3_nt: TGTGCCAGCTCCCCCGGACAGGGAAACAATGAGCAGTTCTTC; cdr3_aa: CASSPGQGNNEQFF
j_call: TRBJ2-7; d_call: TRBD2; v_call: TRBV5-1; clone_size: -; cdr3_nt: TGCGCCAGCAGCTTGGAACTAGCGGTCCGCTACGAGCAGTACTTC; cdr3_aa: CASSLELAVRYEQYF
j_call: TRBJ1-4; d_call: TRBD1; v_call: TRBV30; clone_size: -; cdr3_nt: TGTGCCTCTCCGGGACAGGGTTATGAAAAACTGTTTTTT; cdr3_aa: CASPGQGYEKLFF
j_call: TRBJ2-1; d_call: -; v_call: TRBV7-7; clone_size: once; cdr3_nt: TGTGCTAGCAGCTTAGGCGGGCCAAGCTCCTACAATGAGCAGTTCTTC; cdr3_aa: CASSLGGPSSYNEQFF
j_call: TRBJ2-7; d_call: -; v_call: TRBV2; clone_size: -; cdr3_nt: TGTGCCAGCAGTACCTACGAGCAGTACTTC; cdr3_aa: CASSTYEQYF
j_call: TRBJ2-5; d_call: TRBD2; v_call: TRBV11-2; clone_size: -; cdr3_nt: TGTGCCAGCAGCTCACTAGCGGGCACGCAAGAGACCCAGTACTTC; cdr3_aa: CASSSLAGTQETQYF
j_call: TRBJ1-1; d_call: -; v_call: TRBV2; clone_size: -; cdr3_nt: TGTGCCAGCACCCTCAGCGCGGGAACTGAAGCTTTCTTT; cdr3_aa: CASTLSAGTEAFF
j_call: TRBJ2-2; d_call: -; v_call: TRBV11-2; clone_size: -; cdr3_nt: TGTGCCAGCAGTTACGCCGACACCGGGGAGCTGTTTTTT; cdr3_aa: CASSYADTGELFF
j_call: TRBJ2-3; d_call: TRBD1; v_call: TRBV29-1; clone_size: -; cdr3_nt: TGCAGCGTTTCAGGGGACAGAGGGAAAGATACGCAGTATTTT; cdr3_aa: CSVSGDRGKDTQYF
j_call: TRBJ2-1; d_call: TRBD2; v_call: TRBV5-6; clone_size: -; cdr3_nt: TGTGCCAGCAGCGACCCTGGGACTATCTACAATGAGCAGTTCTTC; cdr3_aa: CASSDPGTIYNEQFF
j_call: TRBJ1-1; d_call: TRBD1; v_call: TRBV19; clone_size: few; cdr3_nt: TGTGCCAGTAGTATTGGACAGGGATACACTGAAGCTTTCTTT; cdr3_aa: CASSIGQGYTEAFF
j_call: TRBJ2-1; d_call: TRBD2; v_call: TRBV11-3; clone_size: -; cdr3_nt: TGTGCCAGCAGCTTGCAGACTAGCTCGGGGCAGTTCTTC; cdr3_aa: CASSLQTSSGQFF
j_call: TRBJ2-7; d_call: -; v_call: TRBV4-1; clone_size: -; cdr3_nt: TGCGCCAGCAGCCAAGTCTTGACGGGGGCCTCCTACGAGCAGTACTTC; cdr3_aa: CASSQVLTGASYEQYF
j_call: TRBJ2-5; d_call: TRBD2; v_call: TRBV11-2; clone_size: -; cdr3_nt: TGTGCCAGCAGCTTACAAAGCGGGGCCTCCCAAGAGACCCAGTACTTC; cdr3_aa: CASSLQSGASQETQYF
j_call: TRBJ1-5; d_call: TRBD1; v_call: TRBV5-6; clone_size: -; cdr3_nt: TGTGCCAGCAGCCGCCGGGACAGGGCTGCGCAGCCCCAGCATTTT; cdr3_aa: CASSRRDRAAQPQHF
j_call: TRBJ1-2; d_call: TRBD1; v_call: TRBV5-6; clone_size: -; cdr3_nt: TGTGCCAGCAGCAGTACCGGGACAGTTTACCCTGCTAACTATGGCTACACCTTC; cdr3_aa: CASSSTGTVYPANYGYTF
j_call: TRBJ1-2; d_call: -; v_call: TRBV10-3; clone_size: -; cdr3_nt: TGTGCCATCAGTGAAAATCAGAGGGGGTCTGGCTACACCTTC; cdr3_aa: CAISENQRGSGYTF
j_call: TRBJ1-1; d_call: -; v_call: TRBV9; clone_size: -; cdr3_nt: TGTGCCAGCAGCGTGGGTCAGTCGAACACTGAAGCTTTCTTT; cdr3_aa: CASSVGQSNTEAFF
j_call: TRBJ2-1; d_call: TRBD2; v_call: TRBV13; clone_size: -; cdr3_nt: TGTGCCAGCAGCTGGAGACTAGCGGGGCCCTACAATGAGCAGTTCTTC; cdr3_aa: CASSWRLAGPYNEQFF
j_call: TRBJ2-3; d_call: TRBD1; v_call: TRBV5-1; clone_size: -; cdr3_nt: TGCGCCAGCAGCCCCGCCGGGACAGGGGTAAGAGATACGCAGTATTTT; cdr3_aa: CASSPAGTGVRDTQYF
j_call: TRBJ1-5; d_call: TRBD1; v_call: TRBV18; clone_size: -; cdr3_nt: TGTGCCAGCTCATCGGTCTCCGGGACAGGGGATCAGCCCCAGCATTTT; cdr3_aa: CASSSVSGTGDQPQHF
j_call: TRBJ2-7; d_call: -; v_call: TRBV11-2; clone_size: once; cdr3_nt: TGTGCCAGCAGCTTAATCCCCCTTCCCACTGGGACACTCTCCTACGAGCAGTACTTC; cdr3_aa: CASSLIPLPTGTLSYEQYF
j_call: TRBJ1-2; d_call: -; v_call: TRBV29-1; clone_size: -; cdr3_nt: TGCAGCGTTGTAGCGTCTAACTATGGCTACACCTTC; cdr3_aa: CSVVASNYGYTF
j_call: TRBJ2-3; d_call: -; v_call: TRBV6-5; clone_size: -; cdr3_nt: TGTGCCAGCAGTTACTCACTAGCAGATACGCAGTATTTT; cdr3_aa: CASSYSLADTQYF
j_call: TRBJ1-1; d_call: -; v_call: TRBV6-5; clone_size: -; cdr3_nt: TGTGCCAGCGGGCGGACGGTGAACACTGAAGCTTTCTTT; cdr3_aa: CASGRTVNTEAFF
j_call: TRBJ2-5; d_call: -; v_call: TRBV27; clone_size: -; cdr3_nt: TGTGCCAGCAGTTTCCGGGACACCCAAGAGACCCAGTACTTC; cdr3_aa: CASSFRDTQETQYF
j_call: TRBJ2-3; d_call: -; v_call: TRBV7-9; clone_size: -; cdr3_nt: TGTGCCAGCAGCTTAGCGTTTAGCACAGATACGCAGTATTTT; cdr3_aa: CASSLAFSTDTQYF
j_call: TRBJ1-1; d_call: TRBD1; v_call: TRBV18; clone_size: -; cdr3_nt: TGTGCCACCAACCCTACAGGGGGGAACACTGAAGCTTTCTTT; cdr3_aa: CATNPTGGNTEAFF
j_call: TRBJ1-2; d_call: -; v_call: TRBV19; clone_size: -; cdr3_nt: TGTGCCAGTAGTATCACGGGGACTCCAAGAGGGGACTATGGCTACACCTTC; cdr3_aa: CASSITGTPRGDYGYTF
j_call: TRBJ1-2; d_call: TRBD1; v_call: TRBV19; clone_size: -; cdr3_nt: TGTGCCAGTAGTATAGATCTGGCAGGGGGCATTGTCTATGGCTACACCTTC; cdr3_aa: CASSIDLAGGIVYGYTF
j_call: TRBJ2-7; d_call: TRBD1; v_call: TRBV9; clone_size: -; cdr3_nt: TGTGCCAGCAGCGTAGATCCGGGACAGGGCGGCGAGCAGTACTTC; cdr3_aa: CASSVDPGQGGEQYF
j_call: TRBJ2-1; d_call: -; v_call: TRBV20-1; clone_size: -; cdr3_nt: TGCAGTGCCGACACCTACAATGAGCAGTTCTTC; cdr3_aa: CSADTYNEQFF
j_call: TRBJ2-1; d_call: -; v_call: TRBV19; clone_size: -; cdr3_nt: TGTGCCAGTAGTATTAGAGCCTACAATGAGCAGTTCTTC; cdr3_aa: CASSIRAYNEQFF
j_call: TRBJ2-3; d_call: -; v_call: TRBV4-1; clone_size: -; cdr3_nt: TGCGCCAGCAGCCAATGGCCTGACCGAGATACGCAGTATTTT; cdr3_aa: CASSQWPDRDTQYF
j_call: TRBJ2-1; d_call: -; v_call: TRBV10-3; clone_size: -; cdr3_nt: TGTGCCATCAGTTTAGGGAATGAGCAGTTCTTC; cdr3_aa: CAISLGNEQFF
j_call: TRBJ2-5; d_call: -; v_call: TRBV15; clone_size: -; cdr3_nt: TGTGCCACCAGCAGAGGACTAGAGACCCAGTACTTC; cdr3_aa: CATSRGLETQYF